One sample yielded the 23 T cell receptor beta chains listed below, sequenced in a study of blood T cells in healthy people across ages. Primers used in a second PCR of roughly 6 to 11 cycles were a sample-barcoded 5' primer and a J-beta primer mix. TCRdb reanalysed the 5' RACE reads using MiXCR and keeps one entry per CDR3 protein. The data show approximately 850,000 distinct CDR3 sequences, roughly 60% seen once. Sequencing was performed on blood. Receptor source: a man aged 25-40 years in good health.

The chain uses TRBV6-5 and TRBJ2-4; perhaps TRBD1 as D (5 bases). CDR1 is MNHEY and CDR2 is SVGAGI in the germline V gene. The CDR3 has 17 residues. V lost 4 bases, J lost 0 bases, and 16 bases lay in between. The CDR3 here is CASSFSIQGLAKNIQYF. In DNA, the CDR3 is TGTGCCAGCAGTTTCTCCATTCAGGGTCTAGCCAAAAACATTCAGTACTTC.

The chain joins TRBV7-9 to TRBJ2-5, with 10 bases aligning to TRBD1. The CDR3 covers 18 residues. Germline CDR1 SEHNR, CDR2 FQNEAQ (reference sequence). V dropped 7 bases and J dropped 11; count of bases not matched to a gene: 25. CDR3 in DNA: TGTGCCAGCATCGTAGACCGAGGGGACAGGGGTAAGAAGCAAGAGCAGTACTTC. Translation: CASIVDRGDRGKKQEQYF.

The V gene is TRBV20-1, the J gene TRBJ2-2, with unresolved D. The CDR3 spans 12 residues. Trimming left V 6 bases short and J 3 bases short, with 8 bases between. CDR1 is DFQATT, CDR2 SNEGSKA, per germline (reference sequence). Here the CDR3 DNA reads TGCAGTGCCCCTTACTACACCGGGGAGCTGTTTTTT. Protein product: CSAPYYTGELFF.

This clonotype was detected a few times. V and J are TRBV25-1 and TRBJ2-5; possibly TRBD1 for D (6 bases). Per the germline V gene, CDR1 is MGHDK and CDR2 is SYGVNS. This CDR3 is built from 12 residues. Deletions cut 6 bases from V and 5 bases from J, with 10 bases between. CDR3 amino acids: CASSRGAETQYF. The CDR3 DNA follows: TGTGCCAGCAGCAGGGGCGCGGAGACCCAGTACTTC.

A note on this clonotype: Given a much more abundant clone one base away, this may be a read error. The rearrangement joins TRBV10-3 to TRBJ2-7; a weak D match, TRBD2 (5 bases). The V gene's germline CDR1 is ENHRY and CDR2 SYGVKD. Trimming took 6 bases from V and 2 from J, leaving 11 bases between them. This CDR3 spans 13 amino acids. CDR3 sequence (DNA): TGTGCCATCAGAGGAGGCGATCCCTACGAGCAGTACTTC. This sequence encodes CAIRGGDPYEQYF.

This chain connects TRBV20-1 to TRBJ2-7; a possible D gene is TRBD2 (6 bases). The CDR3 extends over 11 amino acids. V lost 6 bases to trimming and J lost 6 bases, with 12 bases between them. Germline-derived CDR1 and CDR2 are DFQATT and SNEGSKA (reference sequence). The DNA of the CDR3 is TGCAGTGCCCCTGGGGGGATCGAGCAGTACTTC. It codes for CSAPGGIEQYF.

This rearrangement joins TRBV4-2 to TRBJ1-2; the D is unclear. The length of the CDR3 is 16 residues. CDR1 is LGHNA and CDR2 is YNFKEQ in the germline V gene. The germline V and J ends were trimmed by 3 bases and 4 bases, with 18 bases remaining between them. CDR3 nucleotide sequence: TGTGCCAGCAGCCACCTCCGGAGATCTGCGTCCTATGGCTACACCTTC. It translates to CASSHLRRSASYGYTF.

The chain joins TRBV5-5 to TRBJ1-1; D is possibly TRBD1 (5 bases). The CDR3 length is 12 residues. V lost 0 bases and J 9 bases, leaving 9 bases between the germline ends. The germline CDR1 and CDR2 sequences are SGHKS and YYEKEE (reference sequence). CDR3 bases: TGTGCCAGCAGCTTGGACGCAGGGAAAGCTTTCTTT. This translates into CASSLDAGKAFF.

This clonotype was found a few times. The rearrangement uses TRBV18 and TRBJ2-1, with D perhaps TRBD1 (6 bases). Germline values: CDR1 KGHSH, CDR2 LQKENI. The CDR3 spans 17 residues. With 2 bases removed from V and 5 bases from J, the gap between germline ends came to 19 bases. The CDR3 DNA sequence: TGTGCCAGCTCACCAAGACTCCTTGGGACACAGGACAATGAGCAGTTCTTC. Protein: CASSPRLLGTQDNEQFF.

The rearrangement uses TRBV12-3 or TRBV12-4 and TRBJ2-5; 9 positions agree with TRBD2. CDR3 length equals 17 residues. The V segment lost 5 bases and the J segment 5 bases; nucleotides outside the gene matches: 15. DNA for the CDR3: TGTGCCAGCAGTCCCCACCTAGCGGGGAACGCGGTGGAGACCCAGTACTTC. Translating it yields CASSPHLAGNAVETQYF.

The CDR3 nucleotides read TGTGCCAGCAGCCAAGGGGGGCAGGGTACGCAGTATTTT. Its translation is CASSQGGQGTQYF. J is TRBJ2-3 and V is TRBV14, with D possibly being TRBD1 (6 bases). CDR1 and CDR2 from the germline V gene are SGHDN and FVKESK. V was clipped by 1 base and J by 8 bases, with 10 bases between them. The CDR3 loop spans 13 amino acids.

This rearrangement joins TRBV28 to TRBJ2-5; D possibly corresponds to TRBD2 (5 bases). The J call may be incorrect, as the DNA end agrees better with TRBJ2-7. The CDR3 spans 13 residues. Germline V CDR1 and CDR2: MDHEN, SYDVKM. The CDR3 bases are TGTGCCAGCAGTCCCTCCCACGAGGGCGAGCAGTACTTC. Its protein is CASSPSHEGEQYF.

The chain employs TRBV12-3 or TRBV12-4 and TRBJ2-1, with D unresolved. The CDR3 contains 12 residues. V was clipped by 1 base and J by 12 bases, with 10 bases between them. Here the CDR3 DNA reads TGTGCCAGCAGTTTAGGTCCCTCTGCGCAGTTCTTC. Translating gives CASSLGPSAQFF.

The rearrangement uses TRBV20-1 and TRBJ2-3; 9 nucleotides match TRBD2. V trimming: 3 bases; J trimming: 6 bases; junction bases outside the gene matches: 16. Per germline, CDR1 DFQATT and CDR2 SNEGSKA (reference sequence). There are 17 residues in the CDR3. In DNA form, the CDR3 reads TGCAGTGCTAGCCCTCTAGCGGGGTTTCGCCCGCAGGATACGCAGTATTTT. It encodes CSASPLAGFRPQDTQYF.

The chain links TRBV7-9 to TRBJ2-2; TRBD2 matches 11 bases. With 5 bases clipped from V and 7 bases from J, the junction kept 6 bases outside the gene matches. The germline V gene encodes CDR1 SEHNR and CDR2 FQNEAQ (reference sequence). The CDR3 runs to 15 residues. The CDR3 spells CASSVTSGRIGELFF. CDR3 in DNA: TGTGCCAGCAGCGTCACTAGCGGGAGAATCGGGGAGCTGTTTTTT.

This chain connects TRBV5-1 to TRBJ2-6; TRBD1 aligns across 7 bases. Trimming cost V 4 bases and J 0 bases; bases outside gene matches: 4. The CDR3 is made up of 16 amino acids. Germline CDR1 SGHRS, CDR2 YFSETQ. Written as DNA, the CDR3 is TGCGCCAGCAGCGAACGACAGGGCTCTGGGGCCAACGTCCTGACTTTC. Translated, it gives CASSERQGSGANVLTF.

This clonotype has just a few counts. The chain employs TRBV7-2 and TRBJ2-3; TRBD1 might be the D (5 bases). The CDR3 is made up of 15 amino acids. V was pared by 4 bases and J by 1 base, with 12 bases between. Looked up from germline, CDR1 is SGHTA and CDR2 is FQGNSA. CDR3 sequence reads: CASSYGGRGTDTQYF. CDR3 bases: TGTGCCAGCAGCTATGGCGGCAGGGGCACAGATACGCAGTATTTT.

This clonotype appeared a few times. This chain links TRBV7-2 with TRBJ2-5; maybe TRBD2 (7 bases). Germline V gene data show CDR1 as SGHTA and CDR2 as FQGNSA. The CDR3 runs 15 residues. Trimming left V 7 bases short and J 5 bases short, with 20 bases between. CDR3 in DNA: TGTGCCAGCACTCTACACGGGGGGCGCGGGGAGACCCAGTACTTC. Translation gives CASTLHGGRGETQYF.

The chain uses TRBV20-1 and TRBJ2-1; 9 bases line up with TRBD1. CDR3 size: 13 residues. Germline lookup yields CDR1 DFQATT and CDR2 SNEGSKA (reference sequence). V was pared by 0 bases and J by 7 bases, with 1 base of the junction left unmatched. CDR3 amino acids: CSAREQGANEQFF. In nucleotides, the CDR3 is TGCAGTGCTAGAGAACAGGGGGCGAATGAGCAGTTCTTC.

The chain employs TRBV5-1 and TRBJ1-2, with a possible D match to TRBD1 (5 bases). Germline lookup yields CDR1 SGHRS and CDR2 YFSETQ. The ends were cut back, 0 bases at V and 11 bases at J, with 17 bases in the middle. The CDR3 length is 14 residues. CDR3 nucleotide sequence: TGCGCCAGCAGCTTGGCAATTGAGGGGTTCTCTTACACCTTC. Its protein product is CASSLAIEGFSYTF.

The genes are TRBV12-3 or TRBV12-4 and TRBJ1-5, with D perhaps TRBD1 (6 bases). The CDR3 runs 16 residues. The V and J ends lost 6 bases and 3 bases respectively, with 18 bases between them. CDR3 nucleotides: TGTGCCAGCAGCTCGCATCGGACAGTGATCAATCAGCCCCAGCATTTT. It is translated as CASSSHRTVINQPQHF.

The V and J genes are TRBV6-5 and TRBJ2-1; D is unresolved. The germline CDR1 and CDR2 sequences are MNHEY and SVGAGI. V was clipped by 4 bases and J by 10 bases, with 20 bases between them. There are 15 residues in the CDR3. This CDR3 reads CASSSKRPNPNEQFF. CDR3 DNA sequence: TGTGCCAGCAGTTCGAAAAGACCGAATCCAAACGAGCAGTTCTTC.

This clonotype was counted only a few times. This chain links TRBV5-1 with TRBJ1-1; D gene uncertain. Between the trimmed V and J ends, which lost 1 base and 2 bases, there was a span of 12 bases. Germline CDR1 reads SGHRS; CDR2 reads YFSETQ. This CDR3 has 15 amino acids. The CDR3: CASSLYDKHNTEAFF. The CDR3, as DNA: TGCGCCAGCAGCTTGTATGACAAACACAACACTGAAGCTTTCTTT.